The rows below give T cell receptor beta chains drawn from one sample of a study of cytomegalovirus exposure and HLA in healthy donors. Some clones are missing from TCRdb's copy, which holds only in-frame ones; the method was immunoSEQ multiplex PCR. The sample shows approximately 110,000 clones, under 85% of them seen only once. Specimen: PBMCs. All receptors derive from a man in his late teens or twenties in good health and CMV-seronegative. The CDR3 runs from the conserved cysteine through the conserved F or W. The order of the fields is V gene, J gene, D gene, clone size, CDR3 length, CDR3 DNA, CDR3 protein. D genes are given only for firm matches. Rows may omit the clone size; those that give it use once, few, many or a size class.

TRBV4-3,TRBJ2-1,TRBD2,few,16,TGCGCCAGCAGCCTCATTGGACTAGCGGGAGAGGATGAGCAGTTCTTC,CASSLIGLAGEDEQFF
TRBV2,TRBJ2-5,.,.,12,TGTGCCAGCCACGGACTCCAAGAGACCCAGTACTTC,CASHGLQETQYF
TRBV19,TRBJ2-3,TRBD2,.,19,TGTGCCAGTAGTATCCGCGGGACTAGCGGGAGCTATGGCACAGATACGCAGTATTTT,CASSIRGTSGSYGTDTQYF
TRBV7-3,TRBJ2-2,.,.,13,TGTGCCAGCAGCTCCTCTAACACCGGGGAGCTGTTTTTT,CASSSSNTGELFF
TRBV7-9,TRBJ2-3,.,.,17,TGTGCCAGCAGCTTAGAGGGACTTCCCGAGTCCCCAGATACGCAGTATTTT,CASSLEGLPESPDTQYF
TRBV29-1,TRBJ1-1,TRBD1,.,13,TGCAGCGTTGTACAGGGGGGAAGAGCTGAAGCTTTCTTT,CSVVQGGRAEAFF
TRBV7-9,TRBJ2-7,.,.,16,TGTGCCAGCAGCCTACCCTCCAATTACCTAACCTACGAGCAGTACTTC,CASSLPSNYLTYEQYF
TRBV14,TRBJ2-1,.,.,16,TGTGCCAGCAGCCAACAAAAGACAGCAGCCTACAATGAGCAGTTCTTC,CASSQQKTAAYNEQFF
TRBV4-3,TRBJ2-7,.,.,16,TGCGCCAGCAGCCAAGTATCCAGTTTTGCCTCCTACGAGCAGTACTTC,CASSQVSSFASYEQYF
TRBV5-1,TRBJ1-1,TRBD1,.,17,TGCGCCAGCAGCTGGACGGGACAGGGATTTCGGAACACTGAAGCTTTCTTT,CASSWTGQGFRNTEAFF
TRBV7-9,TRBJ2-7,.,once,12,TGTGCCAGCAGCCGCGGAATTTACGAGCAGTACTTC,CASSRGIYEQYF
TRBV7-9,TRBJ2-1,TRBD1,.,15,TGTGCCAGCAGCCTCAACAGGGGTCGTAACAATGAGCAGTTCTTC,CASSLNRGRNNEQFF
TRBV18,TRBJ1-5,.,.,13,TGTGCCAGCTCACCCTCGGGGATCCAGCCCCAGCATTTT,CASSPSGIQPQHF
TRBV9,TRBJ2-3,TRBD2,.,15,TGTGCCAGCAGCGTAGCTAGCGGGAGGTCAGATACGCAGTATTTT,CASSVASGRSDTQYF
TRBV14,TRBJ2-5,.,.,13,TGTGCCAGCAGCCAAAACGGGGGAGAGACCCAGTACTTC,CASSQNGGETQYF
TRBV13,TRBJ2-7,.,.,12,TGTGCCAGCAGCTTAAATCGCTACGAGCAGTACTTC,CASSLNRYEQYF
TRBV2,TRBJ2-7,TRBD2,few,12,TGTGCCAGCGGGACTAGCGTCTACGAGCAGTACTTC,CASGTSVYEQYF
TRBV14,TRBJ2-7,.,.,15,TGTGCCAGCAGCCACGGTACAGGGACGCCCTACGAGCAGTACTTC,CASSHGTGTPYEQYF
TRBV7-3,TRBJ2-3,.,.,14,TGTGCCAGCAGCTTAACCCCTAGCACAGATACGCAGTATTTT,CASSLTPSTDTQYF
TRBV6-1,TRBJ2-2,TRBD1,.,15,TGTGCCAGCAGTTTCGGGACAGGGCACACCGGGGAGCTGTTTTTT,CASSFGTGHTGELFF
TRBV28,TRBJ2-6,TRBD1,.,15,TGTGCCAGCAGACTCCAGGGGGCTGGGGCCAACGTCCTGACTTTC,CASRLQGAGANVLTF
TRBV10-2,TRBJ2-2,.,.,15,TGCGCCAGCAGTGAGACCGGTTCGAACACCGGGGAGCTGTTTTTT,CASSETGSNTGELFF
TRBV5-1,TRBJ2-6,.,.,15,TGCGCCAGCAGCTTGGACAGGGCTCTAGCCAACGTCCTGACTTTC,CASSLDRALANVLTF
TRBV4-2,TRBJ1-2,.,.,16,TGTGCCAGCAGCCAATACCACAGGTTGGAGAACTATGGCTACACCTTC,CASSQYHRLENYGYTF
TRBV14,TRBJ2-5,.,.,14,TGTGCCAGCAGCCTTCATAAAGAGGGAGAGACCCAGTACTTC,CASSLHKEGETQYF
TRBV19,TRBJ1-2,TRBD1,once,14,TGTGCCAGTAGTCGGGACAGGGTATCCTATGGCTACACCTTC,CASSRDRVSYGYTF
TRBV11-2,TRBJ2-5,.,.,13,TGTGCCAGCAGCTTTACGGGGTTGGAGACCCAGTACTTC,CASSFTGLETQYF
TRBV7-9,TRBJ2-1,.,.,15,TGTGCCAGCAGCTTAGGTCGGGTTTCCTACAATGAGCAGTTCTTC,CASSLGRVSYNEQFF
TRBV5-1,TRBJ2-6,.,.,16,TGCGCCAGCAGCCCTATAGCCGTTTCTGGGGCCAACGTCCTGACTTTC,CASSPIAVSGANVLTF
TRBV5-1,TRBJ1-6,TRBD1,once,16,TGCGCCAGCAGCGTGGGACAGGGGGCCGCGAATTCACCCCTCCACTTT,CASSVGQGAANSPLHF
TRBV19,TRBJ1-1,.,.,11,TGTGCCAGTAGCCAGACAGTCTCTGCTTTCTTT,CASSQTVSAFF
TRBV10-3,TRBJ1-1,TRBD1,.,15,TGTGCCATCAGTGAGTCGACAGGGATGAACACTGAAGCTTTCTTT,CAISESTGMNTEAFF
TRBV10-3,TRBJ2-7,TRBD1,.,14,TGTGCCATCAGCTCCGGGACAGGGAGGAACGAGCAGTACTTC,CAISSGTGRNEQYF
TRBV19,TRBJ1-2,.,.,14,TGTGCCAGTAGTACTGGGAGGTTCGGCTATGGCTACACCTTC,CASSTGRFGYGYTF
TRBV28,TRBJ1-5,TRBD1,.,16,TGTGCCAGCAGTCCCCCCGGACAGGGGGCGAATCAGCCCCAGCATTTT,CASSPPGQGANQPQHF
TRBV7-2,TRBJ2-7,TRBD2,.,18,TGTGCCAGCAGCTACTCCGTGGGGTCCAGCGGGAGTAGGTACGAGCAGTACTTC,CASSYSVGSSGSRYEQYF
TRBV11-2,TRBJ2-7,.,.,16,TGTGCCAGCAGCTTAGATCGCAGCGTTGACTCCTACGAGCAGTACTTC,CASSLDRSVDSYEQYF
TRBV27,TRBJ1-5,TRBD1,.,14,TGTGCCAGCAGCGGACAGGGAAGCAATCAGCCCCAGCATTTT,CASSGQGSNQPQHF
TRBV9,TRBJ1-1,.,once,15,TGTGCCAGCAGCGTAAGGCCGACAGCGAACACTGAAGCTTTCTTT,CASSVRPTANTEAFF
TRBV27,TRBJ1-1,.,.,11,TGTGCCACCTTCCGGGGCACTGAAGCTTTCTTT,CATFRGTEAFF
TRBV7-9,TRBJ2-7,TRBD1,.,15,TGTGCCAGCAGCCTCGGTCCGGGACAGGGCGACGAGCAGTACTTC,CASSLGPGQGDEQYF
TRBV29-1,TRBJ2-7,TRBD1,.,13,TGCAGCGTTCGACAGGGCTGGTCGGGCGAGCAGTACTTC,CSVRQGWSGEQYF
TRBV7-2,TRBJ2-7,TRBD1,.,14,TGTGCCAGCAGCTTAGGGGACAGGGGCTACGAGCAGTACTTC,CASSLGDRGYEQYF
TRBV2,TRBJ2-1,.,once,15,TGTGCCAGCAGGGTACAGGAGGGGGGGATCAATGAGCAGTTCTTC,CASRVQEGGINEQFF
TRBV28,TRBJ1-3,TRBD1,few,15,TGTGCCAGCACCCGGGACAGGGTGGCTGGAAACACCATATATTTT,CASTRDRVAGNTIYF
TRBV7-6,TRBJ2-7,TRBD2,.,16,TGTGCCAGCAGCCAACGACTAGCGGGAGGGAACTACGAGCAGTACTTC,CASSQRLAGGNYEQYF
TRBV28,TRBJ1-1,.,.,14,TGTGCCAGCAGTCTCTCATCGTCAGGCCTCGAAGCTTTCTTT,CASSLSSSGLEAFF
TRBV7-2,TRBJ2-7,TRBD2,.,16,TGTGCCAGCAGCTTAAGTTCTAGCGGGAGTAGGTACGAGCAGTACTTC,CASSLSSSGSRYEQYF